The 31 T cell receptor beta chains presented below share a single source sample, sequenced in a study of blood T cell repertoires in COVID-19. Sequencing was performed with immunoSEQ multiplex PCR; in TCRdb, only in-frame clones are kept and a portion is missing. The sample carries roughly 250,000 clones, roughly 88% recorded once. Sequenced input: PBMCs or T cells enriched from blood (not recorded which). All receptors come from a woman aged 40 to 50 with acute COVID-19.

The chain uses TRBV4-1 and TRBJ2-1; 9 bases map to TRBD2. The CDR3 loop spans 16 amino acids. With 1 base clipped from V and 5 bases from J, the junction kept 6 bases outside the gene matches. Germline V gives CDR1 MGHRA, CDR2 YSYEKL. DNA of the CDR3: TGCGCCAGCAGCCAAGCCAGCGGGGGGTCTCACAATGAGCAGTTCTTC. It yields the protein CASSQASGGSHNEQFF.

The chain joins TRBV4-2 to TRBJ2-5, with 9 bases identical to TRBD2. J lost 5 bases, V lost 2 bases, and 12 bases had no gene match. The CDR3 consists of 17 residues. Germline values: CDR1 LGHNA, CDR2 YNFKEQ. CDR3 loop: CASSQSSGAPPGETQYF. DNA for the CDR3: TGTGCCAGCAGCCAATCTAGCGGGGCCCCCCCGGGGGAGACCCAGTACTTC.

V usage is TRBV28 and J usage is TRBJ1-1, with D perhaps matching TRBD1 (6 bases). The germline CDR1 and CDR2 sequences are MDHEN and SYDVKM. The CDR3 is 17 residues long. V lost 1 base and J 2 bases, leaving 17 bases between the germline ends. The CDR3 region has the DNA TGTGCCAGCAGTTTATATACGCTGTGGGGGGGCAACACTGAAGCTTTCTTT. Its protein is CASSLYTLWGGNTEAFF. Based on the CDR3 plus reference TRBV28 and TRBJ1-1, the full variable domain is DVKVTQSSRYLVKRTGEKVFLECVQDMDHENMFWYRQDPGLGLRLIYFSYDVKMKEKGDIPEGYSVSREKKERFSLILESASTNQTSMYLCASSLYTLWGGNTEAFFGQGTRLTVV.

The rearrangement joins TRBV2 to TRBJ1-4; a possible D gene is TRBD1 (6 bases). The ends were cut back, 7 bases at V and 7 bases at J, with 19 bases in the middle. Germline loops: CDR1 SNHLY, CDR2 FYNNEI. This CDR3 is 15 amino acids long. The CDR3 nucleotides are TGTGCCAGCACCCCCGCCGGGGGGCAGGGTGAAAAACTGTTTTTT. Its translation: CASTPAGGQGEKLFF.

J is TRBJ1-3 and V is TRBV19; no definite D call. The germline V and J ends were trimmed by 4 bases and 4 bases, with 5 bases remaining between them. The CDR3 consists of 12 residues. Germline CDR1 reads LNHDA; CDR2 reads SQIVND (reference sequence). CDR3 DNA sequence: TGTGCCAGTAGTAATCCGGGAAACACCATATATTTT. It encodes CASSNPGNTIYF.

The CDR3 nucleotides read TGTGCCAGCAGCCCCGGGAGTCGGATAACCGGGGAGCTGTTTTTT. It specifies CASSPGSRITGELFF. The rearrangement uses TRBV7-2 and TRBJ2-2; a possible D gene is TRBD2 (6 bases). V shed 5 bases and J shed 5 bases, with 15 bases lying between them. The CDR3 is 15 residues long. The germline V gene encodes CDR1 SGHTA and CDR2 FQGNSA.

This clone was counted once. The V call is TRBV9, the J call TRBJ2-5, with TRBD2 matching 11 bases. Germline loops: CDR1 SGDLS, CDR2 YYNGEE. The CDR3 has 16 residues. V trimming: 3 bases; J trimming: 5 bases; junction bases outside the gene matches: 9. The CDR3 DNA sequence: TGTGCCAGCAGCGATTTAGCGGGGGGGCTGGGGGAGACCCAGTACTTC. It translates to CASSDLAGGLGETQYF.

The chain couples TRBV6-5 to TRBJ1-1, with D unresolved. There are 13 residues in the CDR3. V was cut by 8 bases and J by 8 bases, with 18 bases left in between. CDR1 and CDR2 from the germline V gene are MNHEY and SVGAGI. The CDR3 sequence: CASGWQAGPEAFF. CDR3 in DNA: TGTGCCAGCGGGTGGCAGGCCGGCCCAGAAGCTTTCTTT.

The CDR3 loop is CASRERGSTDTQYF. CDR3 in DNA: TGTGCCAGCAGAGAGCGGGGGAGCACAGATACGCAGTATTTT. V gene TRBV7-6 combines with J gene TRBJ2-3; TRBD2 matches at 8 bases. The CDR3 totals 14 residues. Trimming at V came to 6 bases and at J to 0 bases, leaving 2 bases not matched to a gene. From germline, CDR1 is SGHVS and CDR2 FNYEAQ.

The CDR3 DNA follows: TGTGCCTGGAGCTCAAAACGGAGGGGTGGCTACACCTTC. This sequence encodes CAWSSKRRGGYTF. This chain connects TRBV30 to TRBJ1-2, with D perhaps TRBD1 (5 bases). CDR3 size: 13 residues. CDR1 and CDR2 (germline): GTSNPN, SVGIG (reference sequence). V was pared by 3 bases and J by 7 bases, with 15 bases between.

V is TRBV11-3 and J is TRBJ2-1; 7 positions agree with TRBD2. V dropped 3 bases and J dropped 6; count of bases not matched to a gene: 2. Germline loops: CDR1 SGHNT, CDR2 YENEEA. The CDR3 totals 13 residues. The CDR3 reads CASSFGGSNEQFF. The CDR3 DNA follows: TGTGCCAGCAGCTTTGGCGGGAGCAATGAGCAGTTCTTC.

To note about this clone: Other DNA sequences in the sample encode the same CDR3. V usage is TRBV6-5 and J usage is TRBJ1-1; no clear D gene. Germline V CDR1 and CDR2: MNHEY, SVGAGI. The V end lost 8 bases, the J end lost 1 base, and 11 bases lay between the germline ends. The CDR3 is 13 residues long. CDR3 loop: CASSLRGNTEAFF. In DNA, the CDR3 is TGTGCCAGCTCCCTACGGGGGAACACTGAAGCTTTCTTT.

The V and J genes are TRBV7-3 and TRBJ2-2; 7 bases line up with TRBD1. With V trimmed by 0 bases and J by 0 bases, 1 base remained unmatched. Germline CDR1 SGHTA, CDR2 FQGTGA. The CDR3 length is 16 residues. The CDR3: CASSLTRGTNTGELFF. Written as DNA, the CDR3 is TGTGCCAGCAGCTTAACCAGGGGGACGAACACCGGGGAGCTGTTTTTT.

V usage is TRBV19 and J usage is TRBJ1-3; perhaps TRBD1 as D (6 bases). Germline CDR1 LNHDA, CDR2 SQIVND (reference sequence). Trimming removed 8 bases at V and 0 bases at J, with 11 bases between. The CDR3 spans 14 residues. This CDR3 is CASVRDTSGNTIYF. The CDR3 DNA follows: TGTGCCAGTGTCAGGGACACCTCTGGAAACACCATATATTTT.

This rearrangement joins TRBV11-1 to TRBJ2-2; 10 nucleotides align to TRBD2. Germline assignment: CDR1 SGHAT and CDR2 FQDESV (reference sequence). After removal of 6 bases from V and 5 bases from J, the junction contained 9 bases not matched to a gene. There are 16 residues in the CDR3. CDR3 nucleotide sequence: TGTGCCAGCAGACCCGGGGTAGCGGGGGGAACCGGGGAGCTGTTTTTT. The encoded protein is CASRPGVAGGTGELFF.

The chain carries TRBV28 and TRBJ1-4, with D unresolved. Trimming cost V 5 bases and J 0 bases, with 10 bases left between them. The length of the CDR3 is 15 residues. Germline CDR1 is MDHEN and CDR2 is SYDVKM. The CDR3 protein is CASSLRRATNEKLFF. The CDR3 region has the DNA TGTGCCAGCAGTCTCCGACGGGCAACTAATGAAAAACTGTTTTTT.

This chain joins TRBV5-1 and TRBJ1-2; 9 bases agree with TRBD1. This CDR3 spans 13 amino acids. Unmatched junction bases numbered 5, after V lost 3 bases and J lost 8 bases. Germline V CDR1 and CDR2: SGHRS, YFSETQ. CDR3 in DNA: TGCGCCAGCAGCTCACAGGGGGCGGTAGGCTACACCTTC. Protein: CASSSQGAVGYTF.

This chain joins TRBV18 and TRBJ1-3; unclear D gene. V dropped 3 bases and J dropped 1 base, with 13 bases sitting between them. This CDR3 spans 16 amino acids. Looked up from germline, CDR1 is KGHSH and CDR2 is LQKENI. As DNA, the CDR3 is TGTGCCAGCTCACCGACTTTCGGGTATTCTGGAAACACCATATATTTT. It is translated as CASSPTFGYSGNTIYF.

The J gene is TRBJ1-4, the V gene TRBV25-1, with TRBD1 as a possible D gene (5 bases). CDR3 length equals 16 residues. The germline V and J ends were trimmed by 6 bases and 0 bases, with 14 bases remaining between them. CDR1 and CDR2 from the germline V gene are MGHDK and SYGVNS. As DNA, the CDR3 is TGTGCCAGCAGCCGGGGGGGGGTAACAACTAATGAAAAACTGTTTTTT. Its protein is CASSRGGVTTNEKLFF.

The CDR3 nucleotides are TGCAGCGTCGGAGGCGGGGGGGCCGTATCCTACAATGAGCAGTTCTTC. This translates into CSVGGGGAVSYNEQFF. This chain joins TRBV29-1 and TRBJ2-1, with 9 bases that match TRBD2. Germline trimming cut 6 bases from V and 1 base from J; bases unmatched to any gene: 10. Germline CDR1 reads SQVTM; CDR2 reads ANQGSEA. The CDR3 covers 16 residues.

The J gene is TRBJ1-2, the V gene TRBV24-1, with 8 nucleotides matching TRBD1. In germline, CDR1 is KGHDR, CDR2 SFDVKD. Trimming took 2 bases from V and 6 from J; bases not matched to a gene: 4. This CDR3 is 14 amino acids long. This chain's CDR3 is CATSDSRQGHGYTF. In nucleotides, the CDR3 is TGTGCCACCAGTGATTCACGACAGGGGCATGGCTACACCTTC.

The genes are TRBV28 and TRBJ2-7; TRBD2 agrees at 7 bases. J lost 2 bases, V lost 3 bases, and 7 bases had no gene match. The length of the CDR3 is 15 residues. Germline V gives CDR1 MDHEN, CDR2 SYDVKM. In DNA, the CDR3 is TGTGCCAGCAGTTTGGTTCTAGCGGCAACCTACGAGCAGTACTTC. Amino acid sequence: CASSLVLAATYEQYF.

The genes are TRBV3-1 (or the pseudogene TRBV3-2) and TRBJ2-7; 12 nucleotides match TRBD2. The junction had 8 bases not matched to a gene; V was cut back by 8 bases and J by 0 bases. CDR3 length equals 16 residues. Germline CDR1 and CDR2: LGHDT and YNNKEL (reference sequence). The DNA for the CDR3 is TGTGCCAGCGGGGGGCCGACTAGCGGGAGCTCCTACGAGCAGTACTTC. Protein product: CASGGPTSGSSYEQYF.

This clone occurred a few times. This CDR3 is also generated by other DNA sequences in the sample. V is TRBV2 and J is TRBJ1-6, with 7 bases aligning to TRBD1. The germline gives CDR1 SNHLY, CDR2 FYNNEI. Trimming cost V 5 bases and J 5 bases; bases outside gene matches: 3. The CDR3 is 14 amino acids. For the CDR3, the DNA is TGTGCCAGCAGTAGGGACAGTAATAATTCACCCCTCCACTTT. It codes for CASSRDSNNSPLHF.

This clone was recorded many times. The chain links TRBV2 to TRBJ2-1; perhaps TRBD2 as D (5 bases). CDR1 is SNHLY and CDR2 is FYNNEI in the germline V gene. Trimming removed 2 bases at V and 8 bases at J, with 10 bases between. The CDR3 has 13 amino acids. The CDR3 DNA sequence: TGTGCCAGCAGTGAAACGGGATTCGATGAGCAGTTCTTC. This sequence encodes CASSETGFDEQFF.

This clone was found a few times. V and J are TRBV7-8 and TRBJ1-1, with D perhaps matching TRBD1 (5 bases). Trimming removed 5 bases at V and 4 bases at J, with 11 bases between. CDR3 length equals 13 residues. CDR1 is SGHVS and CDR2 is FQNEAQ in the germline V gene. The CDR3 nucleotides read TGTGCCAGCAGCACCGGGGGGATCACTGAAGCTTTCTTT. This translates into CASSTGGITEAFF.

The V call is TRBV5-1, the J call TRBJ1-1; the D is unclear. The CDR3 extends over 14 amino acids. V lost 4 bases and J lost 3, with 13 bases in between. The V gene's germline CDR1 is SGHRS and CDR2 YFSETQ. The CDR3 region has the DNA TGCGCCAGCAGCCGGGAGGGAGTGGACACTGAAGCTTTCTTT. Protein sequence: CASSREGVDTEAFF.

CDR3 nucleotides: TGTGCCAGCAGCAGGACAGGGCGCGGGACAGATACGCAGTATTTT. Translation: CASSRTGRGTDTQYF. The chain uses TRBV5-6 and TRBJ2-3, with 8 bases that match TRBD1. This CDR3 spans 15 amino acids. V dropped 4 bases and J dropped 3; count of bases not matched to a gene: 7. Germline-derived CDR1 and CDR2 are SGHDT and YYEEEE.

The table lists this clone with a count of one. The chain uses TRBV5-1 and TRBJ2-2; 7 bases align to TRBD1. The V gene's germline CDR1 is SGHRS and CDR2 YFSETQ. V was clipped by 5 bases and J by 7 bases; unmatched bases: 11. This CDR3 comprises 15 residues. CDR3 sequence (DNA): TGCGCCAGCAGGCCCGACAGGGTTCAGGGCGGGGAGCTGTTTTTT. As protein: CASRPDRVQGGELFF. Variable domain in full (rest from reference TRBV5-1 and TRBJ2-2): KAGVTQTPRYLIKTRGQQVTLSCSPISGHRSVSWYQQTPGQGLQFLFEYFSETQRNKGNFPGRFSGRQFSNSRSEMNVSTLELGDSALYLCASRPDRVQGGELFFGEGSRLTVL.

This clone was seen just once. The chain is built from TRBV12-3 or TRBV12-4 and TRBJ1-2; no clear D. The CDR3 loop spans 13 amino acids. The germline V and J ends were trimmed by 3 bases and 2 bases, with 7 bases remaining between them. In DNA, the CDR3 is TGTGCCAGCAGTTTGGGCAGCAACTATGGCTACACCTTC. It specifies CASSLGSNYGYTF.

The V gene is TRBV3-1 (or the pseudogene TRBV3-2), the J gene TRBJ2-7, with TRBD1 identical over 9 bases. This CDR3 is 12 amino acids long. Germline V CDR1 and CDR2: LGHDT, YNNKEL (reference sequence). Trimming removed 1 base from V and 12 bases from J; junction bases left unmatched: 4. In DNA, the CDR3 is TGTGCCAGCAGCCAAGGGACAGGGGTTTTGTACTTC. It is translated as CASSQGTGVLYF.